The 23 T cell receptor beta chains reported below all come from one sample, sequenced in a study of tumor-infiltrating lymphocytes in oesophageal squamous cell carcinoma. TCRdb re-derived calls from the PCR reads in MiXCR, one entry per CDR3 protein. The sample records some 15,000 distinct CDR3 sequences, about three fifths being singletons. Specimen: esophageal tumor tissue. The receptors derive from a female donor with esophageal squamous cell carcinoma.

V usage is TRBV7-4 and J usage is TRBJ2-1, with D possibly matching TRBD1 (6 bases). The J call may be mistaken, given a closer DNA end match to TRBJ1-2. Germline loops: CDR1 SGHVT, CDR2 SQSDAQ. The CDR3 covers 15 residues. CDR3 residues: CASSLENSGVDGYTF. In nucleotides, the CDR3 is TGTGCCAGCAGCTTAGAAAATTCAGGGGTCGATGGCTACACCTTC.

The gene calls are TRBV11-2 and TRBJ2-5; no reliable D call. The CDR3 has 13 residues. Trimming took off 1 base at V and 4 bases at J, with 7 bases between the two ends. Per the germline V gene, CDR1 is SGHAT and CDR2 is FQNNGV. The CDR3 protein is CASSLGMGETQYF. CDR3 DNA sequence: TGTGCCAGCAGCTTAGGGATGGGAGAGACCCAGTACTTC.

Comment on this clonotype: The conserved phenylalanine or tryptophan normally closing the CDR3 is absent here, so this likely arose from a read error. The DNA is left out, because the CDR3 cannot be placed on it with certainty; the CDR3 is given as TCRdb lists it. The CDR3 region is CASSYPDGTRDQYFGP. This chain connects TRBV7-9 to TRBJ2-3; the table gives TRBD2 as D, unverified against the DNA. Germline V gene data show CDR1 as SEHNR and CDR2 as FQNEAQ (reference sequence). Termini included, the CDR3 measures 16 amino acids.

This clonotype appeared many times. This rearrangement joins TRBV28 to TRBJ2-7, with D possibly TRBD1 on 6 matching bases. The CDR3 extends over 13 amino acids. CDR1 and CDR2 (germline): MDHEN, SYDVKM. Trimming stripped 6 bases from V and 3 bases from J, with 12 bases between. CDR3: CASSQTGIYEQYF. In DNA form, the CDR3 reads TGTGCCAGCAGCCAAACAGGGATCTACGAGCAGTACTTC. Full variable domain (outside the CDR3, taken from reference TRBV28 and TRBJ2-7): DVKVTQSSRYLVKRTGEKVFLECVQDMDHENMFWYRQDPGLGLRLIYFSYDVKMKEKGDIPEGYSVSREKKERFSLILESASTNQTSMYLCASSQTGIYEQYFGPGTRLTVT.

This clonotype was counted once. The chain recombines TRBV6-8 with TRBJ2-7; D uncertain. The assigned J gene may be wrong: the sequence end matches TRBJ2-5 better. This CDR3 contains 13 residues. Germline CDR1 and CDR2: MNHGY and SAAAGT. The CDR3 loop is CASSYSTGETQYF. The CDR3 DNA follows: TGTGCCAGCAGTTACTCGACCGGGGAGACCCAGTACTTC.

This sequence joins TRBV19 and TRBJ2-6; D is unresolved. The J call may be faulty, since TRBJ2-1 better matches the DNA end. The CDR3 length is 13 residues. Per germline, CDR1 LNHDA and CDR2 SQIVND (reference sequence). The chain's CDR3 is CASTLDSTTKQFF. CDR3 sequence (DNA): TGTGCCAGTACCCTCGATTCTACAACCAAGCAGTTCTTC.

The V gene is TRBV6-1, the J gene TRBJ2-1; 15 nucleotides match TRBD2. Looked up from germline, CDR1 is MNHNS and CDR2 is SASEGT. With 8 bases clipped from V and 7 bases from J, the junction kept 6 bases outside the gene matches. The CDR3 totals 15 residues. The CDR3 region is CASHIGTSGGNEQFF. CDR3 in DNA: TGTGCCAGCCACATCGGGACTAGCGGGGGGAATGAGCAGTTCTTC.

In its sample, this clonotype was seen many times. The V and J genes are TRBV7-9 and TRBJ2-7; 8 bases align to TRBD1. The V gene end was trimmed by 5 bases and the J gene end by 2 bases; junction bases not matched to a gene: 8. Germline V gene data show CDR1 as SEHNR and CDR2 as FQNEAQ (reference sequence). CDR3 length equals 15 residues. The CDR3 DNA follows: TGTGCCAGCAGCCTACTGGGGACAGGTCCCTACGAGCAGTACTTC. Translating it yields CASSLLGTGPYEQYF.

This clonotype came up a few times. The gene calls are TRBV11-2 and TRBJ2-7, with TRBD1 as a possible D gene (6 bases). The DNA end is a closer match to TRBJ1-2, so the J assignment may be wrong. CDR1 and CDR2 (germline): SGHAT, FQNNGV. The CDR3 totals 12 residues. CDR3: CASSPQGRGYTF. The CDR3 DNA reads TGTGCCAGCAGCCCACAGGGACGCGGCTACACCTTC.

This chain uses TRBV6-9 with TRBJ2-6; a weak D match, TRBD2 (5 bases). V was cut by 0 bases and J by 0 bases, with 9 bases left in between. Germline CDR1 MNHGY, CDR2 SVAAGI. The CDR3 is 17 residues long. The chain's CDR3 is CASSYSGSSSGANVLTF. The CDR3 DNA reads TGTGCCAGCAGTTATTCAGGGAGTTCCTCTGGGGCCAACGTCCTGACTTTC.

As for this clonotype: An end of the junction does not agree with germline; a read error may underlie this. This chain uses TRBV12-3 or TRBV12-4 with TRBJ2-5, with 9 bases that match TRBD2. This CDR3 comprises 14 residues. CDR3 loop: CASSLAGSTDTQYF. The CDR3 DNA sequence: TGTGCCAGCAGTCTAGCGGGGAGCACAGATACGCAGTACTTC.

This clonotype was counted a single time. The chain carries TRBV12-3 or TRBV12-4 and TRBJ2-3; 13 bases agree with TRBD2. The CDR3 extends over 16 amino acids. V lost 2 bases, J lost 3 bases, and 2 bases stayed unmatched. CDR3 loop: CASSLTSGGATDTQYF. The DNA for the CDR3 is TGTGCCAGCAGTTTAACTAGCGGGGGGGCAACAGATACGCAGTATTTT.

CDR3 residues: CAISDGALSGETQYF. The CDR3 coding sequence is TGTGCCATCAGTGACGGTGCCTTGAGCGGAGAGACCCAGTACTTC. The V call is TRBV10-3, the J call TRBJ2-5, with a tentative D call TRBD2 (5 bases). The ends were cut back, 3 bases at V and 4 bases at J, with 15 bases in the middle. This CDR3 has 15 residues. CDR1 and CDR2 (germline): ENHRY, SYGVKD.

This clonotype has more than one count but fewer than ten. The rearrangement uses TRBV7-2 and TRBJ2-4; D is ambiguous. The J call may not be correct, given that the DNA end is closer to TRBJ1-2. Per germline, CDR1 SGHTA and CDR2 FQGNSA. The CDR3 loop spans 11 amino acids. The CDR3 is CASRSGYGYTF. The CDR3 DNA is TGTGCCAGCAGGTCGGGCTATGGCTACACCTTC.

This rearrangement joins TRBV7-8 to TRBJ2-2, with a possible D match to TRBD1 (7 bases). The germline CDR1 and CDR2 sequences are SGHVS and FQNEAQ. CDR3 length: 15 amino acids. V was cut by 5 bases and J by 4 bases, with 14 bases left in between. DNA of the CDR3: TGTGCCAGCAGCCCTAGACAGGGAGGCACCGGGGAGCTGTTTTTT. This sequence encodes CASSPRQGGTGELFF.

This clonotype was picked up many times. The chain recombines TRBV6-1 with TRBJ2-7; 14 bases are a match to TRBD2. This CDR3 is built from 15 residues. Trimming cost V 7 bases and J 6 bases; bases outside gene matches: 8. Germline-derived CDR1 and CDR2 are MNHNS and SASEGT. CDR3: CASNRGLAGVVEQYF. Written as DNA, the CDR3 is TGTGCCAGCAATAGGGGACTAGCGGGAGTTGTCGAGCAGTACTTC.

This clonotype has a handful of counts. CDR3 sequence (DNA): TGTGCCAGCAGCTTAGCCGCAGGTTGGGGACTAGGGTTCGAGCAGTACTTC. Translated, it gives CASSLAAGWGLGFEQYF. The genes are TRBV7-2 and TRBJ2-3, with TRBD2 matching over 8 bases. The J call may not be correct, given that the DNA end is closer to TRBJ2-7. The CDR3 is 17 amino acids. Germline CDR1 and CDR2: SGHTA and FQGNSA.

The rearrangement joins TRBV24-1 to TRBJ2-7; D tentatively fits TRBD1 or TRBD2 (6 bases each). With 2 bases removed from V and 1 base from J, the gap between germline ends came to 17 bases. The germline CDR1 and CDR2 sequences are KGHDR and SFDVKD. The CDR3 contains 17 residues. The CDR3 sequence: CATSDSRGAGRSYEQYF. Here the CDR3 DNA reads TGTGCCACCAGTGATTCAAGGGGGGCGGGACGATCCTACGAGCAGTACTTC.

On this clonotype: Because the CDR3 is missing its conserved closing phenylalanine or tryptophan, this is likely a read error. The DNA is omitted, as the CDR3 cannot be located on it reliably, and the CDR3 follows TCRdb's listing. This chain links TRBV7-8 with TRBJ2-3; the DNA was not compared with TRBD2, the D call given in the table. The CDR3 extends over 17 residues, inclusive of both ends. The germline V gene has CDR1 SGHVS and CDR2 FQNEAQ. The CDR3 protein is CASSLATGGSYEQYFGP.

V is TRBV6-1 and J is TRBJ2-5, with D possibly TRBD2 on 5 matching bases. The J call may be mistaken, given a closer DNA end match to TRBJ2-1. CDR3 length: 13 residues. From germline, CDR1 is MNHNS and CDR2 SASEGT. CDR3 nucleotide sequence: TGTGCCAGCAGTGAAGCCGTCCAGCGGGAGCAGTTCTTC. Its translation is CASSEAVQREQFF.

Points on this clonotype: The CDR3 end shows no conserved phenylalanine or tryptophan, and so a read error is likely. It is unclear where the CDR3 begins or ends on the DNA, so no DNA is shown, and the CDR3 is as TCRdb lists it. The chain links TRBV7-2 to TRBJ2-3; the table gives TRBD1 as D, unverified against the DNA. The CDR3 is made up of 16 amino acids, end residues included. CDR1 and CDR2 from the germline V gene are SGHTA and FQGNSA. CDR3: CASSLIAGANVLTFGA.

The chain uses TRBV5-1 and TRBJ2-7, with TRBD1 matching 7 bases. Germline V gene sequence: CDR1 SGHRS, CDR2 YFSETQ. This CDR3 has 11 amino acids. V lost 4 bases to trimming and J lost 13 bases; unmatched junction nucleotides: 8. The CDR3 nucleotides are TGCGCCAGCAGCCCCGGACAGGTACTATACTTC. Translated: CASSPGQVLYF.

The chain couples TRBV7-2 to TRBJ1-5; 7 bases agree with TRBD1. CDR1 SGHTA and CDR2 FQGNSA come from the germline V gene. With 2 bases clipped from V and 6 bases from J, the junction kept 1 base outside the gene matches. This CDR3 has 13 amino acids. The CDR3 here is CASSLQGGQPQHF. CDR3 DNA: TGTGCCAGCAGCTTACAGGGGGGTCAGCCCCAGCATTTT.